The 25 T cell receptor beta chains in this list originate from one sample, sequenced in a study of T cell clonotyping in hematopoietic cell transplantation. The method was immunoSEQ multiplex PCR; TCRdb's version includes in-frame clones alone and lacks a portion of them. The data show around 16,000 clones, roughly 58% seen once. The material was PBMCs, obtained 30 days after allogeneic stem cell transplant. These receptors were collected from a male patient in his fifties or sixties who had an allogeneic stem cell transplant from an unrelated donor, so T cells may come from the graft donor. Some clones in this sample may be carry-over from other donors' samples.

This rearrangement joins TRBV9 to TRBJ1-1; 11 positions match TRBD1. This CDR3 region has 14 residues. Trimming removed 4 bases from V and 7 bases from J; junction bases left unmatched: 6. CDR1 and CDR2 from the germline V gene are SGDLS and YYNGEE. The CDR3 region is CASSPWTGGNEAFF. The CDR3 DNA reads TGTGCCAGCAGCCCTTGGACAGGGGGCAATGAAGCTTTCTTT.

The chain uses TRBV5-1 and TRBJ2-1; D may be TRBD1 (5 bases). This CDR3 has 13 residues. Trimming removed 1 base from V and 7 bases from J, with 9 bases in between. CDR1 and CDR2 from the germline V gene are SGHRS and YFSETQ. DNA of the CDR3: TGCGCCAGCAGCTTGAGGTACAGGAATGAGCAGTTCTTC. Protein sequence: CASSLRYRNEQFF.

A single count supports this clone. The J gene is TRBJ1-5, the V gene TRBV19, with D unclear. Trimming removed 5 bases from V and 0 bases from J, with 11 bases in between. Looked up from germline, CDR1 is LNHDA and CDR2 is SQIVND (reference sequence). This CDR3 has 15 residues. In nucleotides, the CDR3 is TGTGCCAGTAGTGCCGAGGGAATTAGCAATCAGCCCCAGCATTTT. Translated: CASSAEGISNQPQHF.

A few counts support this clone. The chain combines TRBV6-1 with TRBJ2-3; D might be TRBD1 (6 bases). Germline V gene lookup returns CDR1 MNHNS and CDR2 SASEGT. The CDR3 consists of 16 residues. V shed 4 bases and J shed 0 bases, with 14 bases lying between them. The CDR3 DNA is TGTGCCAGCAGTGTACAGGGTGAGGGTAGCACAGATACGCAGTATTTT. It encodes CASSVQGEGSTDTQYF.

This clone occurred a few times. V usage is TRBV27 and J usage is TRBJ1-2; D remains ambiguous. The CDR3 runs 14 residues. Trimming removed 4 bases from V and 2 bases from J, with 11 bases in between. The germline V gene has CDR1 MNHEY and CDR2 SMNVEV (reference sequence). This CDR3 reads CASSSRSGNYGYTF. The CDR3 nucleotides are TGTGCCAGCAGTTCCCGAAGTGGGAACTATGGCTACACCTTC.

The V call is TRBV29-1, the J call TRBJ1-1, with D tentatively TRBD1 (5 bases). The V gene lost 4 bases and the J gene lost 6 bases, with 9 bases spanning the gap. The CDR3 totals 11 residues. CDR1 and CDR2 from the germline V gene are SQVTM and ANQGSEA. CDR3 bases: TGCAGCGTTGCCAGAGGGGCTGAAGCTTTCTTT. Translating it yields CSVARGAEAFF.

The chain employs TRBV10-3 and TRBJ2-3; 7 bases fit TRBD2. CDR1 is ENHRY, CDR2 SYGVKD, per germline. There are 14 residues in the CDR3. With V trimmed by 4 bases and J by 4 bases, 5 bases remained unmatched. This CDR3 reads CAISAERDSDTQYF. CDR3 sequence (DNA): TGTGCCATCAGTGCAGAGCGGGATTCAGATACGCAGTATTTT.

The V and J genes are TRBV5-4 and TRBJ2-6, with D tentatively TRBD1 or TRBD2 (5 bases each). V lost 4 bases and J lost 3, with 11 bases in between. The length of the CDR3 is 15 residues. Germline V gene data show CDR1 as SGHNT and CDR2 as YYREEE (reference sequence). CDR3 sequence: CASSRGANGANVLTF. The CDR3 DNA reads TGTGCCAGCAGCCGAGGGGCAAATGGGGCCAACGTCCTGACTTTC. The full variable domain, in which reference TRBV5-4 and TRBJ2-6 provide the parts outside the CDR3, is ETGVTQSPTHLIKTRGQQVTLRCSSQSGHNTVSWYQQALGQGPQFIFQYYREEENGRGNFPPRFSGLQFPNYSSELNVNALELDDSALYLCASSRGANGANVLTFGAGSRLTVL.

The chain couples TRBV5-8 to TRBJ2-7; D not certain. V lost 0 bases to trimming and J lost 3 bases, with 13 bases between them. Germline V gene sequence: CDR1 SGHTS, CDR2 YDEGEE. CDR3 length: 15 amino acids. CDR3 residues: CASSLAESRVYEQYF. CDR3 DNA sequence: TGTGCCAGCAGCTTGGCGGAGTCTAGAGTCTACGAGCAGTACTTC. The full variable domain, rest sourced from reference TRBV5-8 and TRBJ2-7, is EAGVTQSPTHLIKTRGQQATLRCSPISGHTSVYWYQQALGLGLQFLLWYDEGEERNRGNFPPRFSGRQFPNYSSELNVNALELEDSALYLCASSLAESRVYEQYFGPGTRLTVT.

This rearrangement joins TRBV30 to TRBJ2-7, with 9 bases lining up with TRBD1. Per the germline V gene, CDR1 is GTSNPN and CDR2 is SVGIG (reference sequence). V lost 4 bases and J lost 5; bases outside the gene matches: 3. The length of the CDR3 is 12 residues. CDR3 nucleotide sequence: TGTGCCTGGACGGGACAGGGCGACGAGCAGTACTTC. Protein: CAWTGQGDEQYF.

V is TRBV4-1 and J is TRBJ2-2; 7 bases align to TRBD1. The germline V gene has CDR1 MGHRA and CDR2 YSYEKL. V lost 1 base and J lost 0; bases outside the gene matches: 5. The CDR3 is 17 amino acids. The CDR3, as DNA: TGCGCCAGCAGCCAAGTCCCCGGGACAGCGAACACCGGGGAGCTGTTTTTT. It yields the protein CASSQVPGTANTGELFF.

V and J are TRBV27 and TRBJ2-7; a weak D match, TRBD1 (6 bases). CDR3 length: 15 amino acids. Between the trimmed V and J ends, which lost 6 bases and 4 bases, there was a span of 19 bases. Germline V gives CDR1 MNHEY, CDR2 SMNVEV (reference sequence). The CDR3 DNA reads TGTGCCAGCAGACAACAGGGAAACGTCCCTTACGAGCAGTACTTC. It translates to CASRQQGNVPYEQYF.

This clone counts as medium-sized. This chain links TRBV4-1 with TRBJ1-4, with 7 bases identical to TRBD1. The CDR3 is 17 amino acids. The germline V gene has CDR1 MGHRA and CDR2 YSYEKL. With 7 bases clipped from V and 5 bases from J, the junction kept 16 bases outside the gene matches. The CDR3 is CASKAEGGGALNEKLFF. CDR3 nucleotide sequence: TGCGCCAGCAAGGCGGAAGGAGGGGGCGCCTTGAATGAAAAACTGTTTTTT.

The chain recombines TRBV29-1 with TRBJ2-7; possibly TRBD2 for D (6 bases). CDR1 and CDR2 from the germline V gene are SQVTM and ANQGSEA. Deletions cut 7 bases from V and 7 bases from J, with 11 bases between. This CDR3 comprises 10 residues. CDR3 in DNA: TGCAGCGCCGGGGCGGGGGAGCAGTACTTC. Its translation: CSAGAGEQYF.

The chain is built from TRBV1 and TRBJ2-1; TRBD2, the table's D call, was not compared with the DNA. TRBV1 is annotated as a pseudogene. The CDR3 has 18 amino acids. CDR3 nucleotide sequence: TGCACCAGCAGCCAAGATAAGGGGCTAGCGCACCCCTACAATGAGCAGTTCTTC. Translating it yields CTSSQDKGLAHPYNEQFF.

The chain carries TRBV30 and TRBJ2-7; no clear D. The V gene lost 0 bases and the J gene lost 5 bases, with 8 bases spanning the gap. Germline values: CDR1 GTSNPN, CDR2 SVGIG (reference sequence). CDR3 length: 12 residues. In DNA, the CDR3 is TGTGCCTGGAGTGTGGGTAGGAACGAGCAGTACTTC. Encoded protein: CAWSVGRNEQYF.

This clone was seen more than once but under ten times. V and J are TRBV7-2 and TRBJ1-2, with TRBD1 matching 7 bases. There are 13 residues in the CDR3. CDR1 is SGHTA, CDR2 FQGNSA, per germline. V was clipped by 5 bases and J by 5 bases; unmatched bases: 5. DNA for the CDR3: TGTGCCAGCAGCAACAGGGGAGGTTATGGCTACACCTTC. Translated: CASSNRGGYGYTF. Full variable domain (remainder filled in from reference TRBV7-2 and TRBJ1-2): GAGVSQSPSNKVTEKGKDVELRCDPISGHTALYWYRQSLGQGLEFLIYFQGNSAPDKSGLPSDRFSAERTGGSVSTLTIQRTQQEDSAVYLCASSNRGGYGYTFGSGTRLTVV.

The V gene is TRBV13, the J gene TRBJ1-2, with a weak D call TRBD1 (5 bases). V lost 5 bases to trimming and J lost 5 bases, with 21 bases between them. Looked up from germline, CDR1 is PRHDT and CDR2 is FYEKMQ (reference sequence). The CDR3 spans 16 residues. The CDR3 DNA reads TGTGCCAGCAGCCCCACTCTAGGGGCAGTGCCTTATGGCTACACCTTC. This codes for CASSPTLGAVPYGYTF.

CDR3: CAGGGPGNTEAFF. CDR3 nucleotide sequence: TGTGCCGGAGGGGGGCCGGGGAACACTGAAGCTTTCTTT. The genes are TRBV30 and TRBJ1-1; tentative D call: TRBD1 (6 bases). The length of the CDR3 is 13 residues. The germline V gene has CDR1 GTSNPN and CDR2 SVGIG (reference sequence). V lost 8 bases, J lost 1 base, and 14 bases lay in between.

This sequence joins TRBV9 and TRBJ1-6; D might be TRBD1 (5 bases). V lost 0 bases and J lost 7, with 8 bases in between. The CDR3 length is 14 residues. The germline gives CDR1 SGDLS, CDR2 YYNGEE. CDR3 sequence reads: CASSVEGTNSPLHF. In nucleotides, the CDR3 is TGTGCCAGCAGCGTAGAGGGGACGAATTCACCCCTCCACTTT.

The gene calls are TRBV9 and TRBJ2-3; 7 bases align to TRBD1. J lost 6 bases, V lost 2 bases, and 21 bases had no gene match. CDR1 is SGDLS, CDR2 YYNGEE, per germline. The CDR3 is 19 residues long. The CDR3 spells CASSVPWDSPITREDTQYF. DNA for the CDR3: TGTGCCAGCAGCGTCCCATGGGACAGCCCAATTACAAGGGAGGATACGCAGTATTTT.

V usage is TRBV29-1 and J usage is TRBJ2-2, with D unclear. This CDR3 is built from 14 residues. Germline CDR1 SQVTM, CDR2 ANQGSEA. Trimming pared 2 bases from V and 6 bases from J, leaving 13 bases between. The CDR3 sequence is CSVEWSVGAGELFF. CDR3 nucleotides: TGCAGCGTTGAATGGAGTGTGGGTGCCGGGGAGCTGTTTTTT.

The chain carries TRBV6-5 and TRBJ1-2; D uncertain. Germline CDR1 reads MNHEY; CDR2 reads SVGAGI. This CDR3 has 14 residues. Trimming took off 6 bases at V and 0 bases at J, with 11 bases between the two ends. DNA of the CDR3: TGTGCCAGCAGCCTCCAGGCGGCTAACTATGGCTACACCTTC. Its protein product is CASSLQAANYGYTF.

V is TRBV30 and J is TRBJ1-6; D remains ambiguous. This CDR3 region has 15 residues. Germline V CDR1 and CDR2: GTSNPN, SVGIG (reference sequence). Deletions cut 4 bases from V and 0 bases from J, with 10 bases between. The CDR3 spells CAWKRESSYNSPLHF. DNA for the CDR3: TGTGCCTGGAAGCGGGAAAGCTCCTATAATTCACCCCTCCACTTT.

The chain joins TRBV6-6 to TRBJ1-2, with 8 bases matching TRBD1. The CDR3 is made up of 15 amino acids. The V gene's germline CDR1 is MNHNY and CDR2 SVGAGI (reference sequence). V was pared by 7 bases and J by 3 bases, with 10 bases of the junction left unmatched. The CDR3 bases are TGTGCCAGCACTTCCCACAGGGGGGAAGACTATGGCTACACCTTC. It specifies CASTSHRGEDYGYTF.